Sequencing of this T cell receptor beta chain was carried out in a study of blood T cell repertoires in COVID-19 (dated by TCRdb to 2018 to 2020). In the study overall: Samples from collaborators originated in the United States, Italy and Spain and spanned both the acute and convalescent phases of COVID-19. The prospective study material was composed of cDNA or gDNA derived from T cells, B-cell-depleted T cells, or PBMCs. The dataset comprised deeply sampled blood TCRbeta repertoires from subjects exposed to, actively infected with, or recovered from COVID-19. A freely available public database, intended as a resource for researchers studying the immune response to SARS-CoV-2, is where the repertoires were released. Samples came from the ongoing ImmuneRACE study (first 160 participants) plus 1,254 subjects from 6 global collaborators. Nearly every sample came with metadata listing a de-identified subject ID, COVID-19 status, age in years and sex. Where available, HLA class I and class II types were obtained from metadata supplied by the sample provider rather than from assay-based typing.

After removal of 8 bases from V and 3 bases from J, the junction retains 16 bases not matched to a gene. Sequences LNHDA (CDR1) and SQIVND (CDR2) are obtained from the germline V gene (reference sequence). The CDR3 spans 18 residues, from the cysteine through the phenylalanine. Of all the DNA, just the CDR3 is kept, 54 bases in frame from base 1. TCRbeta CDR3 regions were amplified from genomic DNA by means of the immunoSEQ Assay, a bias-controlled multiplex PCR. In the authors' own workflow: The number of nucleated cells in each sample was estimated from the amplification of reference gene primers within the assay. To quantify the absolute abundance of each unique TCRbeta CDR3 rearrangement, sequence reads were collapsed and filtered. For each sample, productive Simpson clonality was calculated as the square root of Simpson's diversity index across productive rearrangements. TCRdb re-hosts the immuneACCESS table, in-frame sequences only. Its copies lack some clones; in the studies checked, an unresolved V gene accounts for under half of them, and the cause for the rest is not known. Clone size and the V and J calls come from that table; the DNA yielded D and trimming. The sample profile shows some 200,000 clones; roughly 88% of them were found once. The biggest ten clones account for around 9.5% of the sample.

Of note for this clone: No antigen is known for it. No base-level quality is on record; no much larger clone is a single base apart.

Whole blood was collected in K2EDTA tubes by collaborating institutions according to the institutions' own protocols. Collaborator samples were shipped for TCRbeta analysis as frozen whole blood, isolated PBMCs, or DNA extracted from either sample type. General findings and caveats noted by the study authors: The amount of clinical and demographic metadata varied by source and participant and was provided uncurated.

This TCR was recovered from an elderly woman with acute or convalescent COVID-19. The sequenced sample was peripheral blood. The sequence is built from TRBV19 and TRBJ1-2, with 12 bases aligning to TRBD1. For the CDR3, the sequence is CASRSAGQGAGNYYGYTF. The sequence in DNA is TGTGCCAGTCGTTCGGCGGGACAGGGGGCAGGTAACTACTATGGCTACACCTTC.